This TCR beta chain was captured by sequencing in a study of OX40 agonist ivuxolimab in advanced cancers. This clone was recorded once. The table came from immunoSEQ multiplex PCR; TCRdb's copy has only in-frame clones and leaves some out. This table holds some 10,000 clones, about three quarters found once. The CDR3 sequence is 14 residues long. Germline-derived CDR1 and CDR2 are MNHNY and SVGAGI (reference sequence). V was clipped by 6 bases and J by 4 bases; unmatched bases: 9. The receptor was derived from an adult with an advanced solid tumor such as melanoma, head and neck, liver or kidney cancer. The rearrangement links TRBV6-6 to TRBJ2-7, with TRBD2 matching 7 bases. The starting material was CD4+ or CD8+ T cells sorted from blood, obtained in a trial of the OX40 agonist ivuxolimab. This CDR3 reads CASSHGTILYEQYF. CDR3 nucleotide sequence: TGTGCCAGCAGCCACGGGACTATACTATACGAGCAGTACTTC.